This T cell receptor beta chain was obtained from a study of CD8 T cells in Susac syndrome. Notes on this clonotype: The junction departs from the called germline gene at one end, perhaps through a read error.

Sequencing of TCR beta was undertaken in CD8+ and CD4+ T cells derived from blood. Controls were drawn from healthy donors and were matched for age and sex. Isolation of CD8+ and CD4+ T cells was performed negatively, whereas enrichment of TEMRA cells was done by FACS. In germline, CDR1 is SGHTA, CDR2 FQGTGA. This CDR3 has 14 amino acids. Random hexamers were used to reverse transcribe 0.5 to 1 ug of RNA. The authors amplified TCR beta CDR3 across 54 Vbeta and 13 Jbeta using immunoSEQ multiplex PCR. TCRdb reprocessed the immunoSEQ multiplex PCR reads with MiXCR, giving one entry per CDR3 protein. The sample has roughly 160,000 distinct CDR3 sequences; around 95% are singletons.

Sequences were obtained from CD4+ T cells from PBMCs. This receptor was obtained from a human donor in good health. The chain carries TRBV7-3 and TRBJ1-2; TRBD1 is a possible D gene (5 bases). DNA of the CDR3: TGTGCCAGCAGCCTAACAGCCGGGGGAGGTGGCTACACCTTC. It is translated as CASSLTAGGGGYTF.